This TCR beta chain is drawn from a study of blood T cells in healthy people across ages. Study-wide findings and caveats: Long-lived and aged donors differed, with more naive CD4+ cells and higher diversity in the long-lived. Per million T cells, TCR beta diversity dropped about linearly as age rose. Underestimates were what the diversity estimates from one million T cells were considered to be.

Per germline, CDR1 LGHNA and CDR2 YNFKEQ. The CDR3 sequence is 15 residues long. The V segment lost 0 bases and the J segment 4 bases; nucleotides outside the gene matches: 3. Only one count was recorded for this clonotype. Its target is not known. A second PCR of 7 to 11 cycles used a sample-barcoded 5' primer and a J-beta primer mix. Unique molecular identifiers of 12 random nucleotides labeled each cDNA. TCRdb fed the 5' RACE reads into MiXCR, producing one record per CDR3 protein. Here the sample spans 850,000 to 1,300,000 distinct CDR3 sequences, 40% to 55% being singletons. The gene calls are TRBV4-2 and TRBJ2-5; TRBD2 matches 9 bases. The sequenced material came from blood. This clonotype was sampled from a woman aged 55-70 years in good health. In DNA form, the CDR3 reads TGTGCCAGCAGCCAAGAGGCTAGCGGGATAGAGACCCAGTACTTC. Translating it yields CASSQEASGIETQYF.